Listed below are T cell receptor beta chains from one sample, sequenced in a study of Ad26.COV2.S vaccination and SARS-CoV-2 variants. TCRdb's copy holds only in-frame clones and misses some; the assay was immunoSEQ multiplex PCR. The sample lists around 450,000 clones; about 90% were seen once. The sequencing here drew on peripheral blood, taken in a trial of Ad26.COV2.S vaccine versus placebo. All receptors derive from a person aged 18 to 65 who received the Ad26.COV2.S COVID-19 vaccine or a placebo. The CDR3 runs from the conserved cysteine through the conserved F or W. Fields, in order: CDR3 protein, CDR3 DNA, D gene, clone size, V gene, J gene. The D gene is left open where the match is weak. The listing skips clone size in some rows; elsewhere it reads once, few, many or a size class.

CDR3: CASSQLMEANNEQFF
DNA: TGCGCCAGCAGCCAGCTAATGGAGGCTAACAATGAGCAGTTCTTC
D: NA
size: NA
V: TRBV4-1
J: TRBJ2-1

CDR3: CASRLEAETQYF
DNA: TGTGCCAGCCGCTTAGAGGCGGAGACCCAGTACTTC
D: NA
size: NA
V: TRBV2
J: TRBJ2-5

CDR3: CASSFTGSGGYTF
DNA: TGTGCCAGCAGCTTTACAGGGAGCGGGGGCTACACCTTC
D: NA
size: NA
V: TRBV6-6
J: TRBJ1-2

CDR3: CASISFGVRYEQYF
DNA: TGTGCCAGCATCTCCTTCGGGGTCCGCTACGAGCAGTACTTC
D: NA
size: NA
V: TRBV28
J: TRBJ2-7

CDR3: CASTTWGNQPQHF
DNA: TGTGCCAGCACCACATGGGGGAATCAGCCCCAGCATTTT
D: NA
size: once
V: TRBV12-3/TRBV12-4
J: TRBJ1-5

CDR3: CASSTLASLAGEQFF
DNA: TGCGCCAGCAGCACCCTTGCGAGTCTAGCGGGGGAGCAGTTCTTC
D: TRBD2
size: NA
V: TRBV5-1
J: TRBJ2-1

CDR3: CASSVTGSYNEQFF
DNA: TGTGCCAGCAGCGTAACTGGGTCCTACAATGAGCAGTTCTTC
D: NA
size: NA
V: TRBV9
J: TRBJ2-1

CDR3: CASRKNAGTSRGKMGYEQYF
DNA: TGTGCCAGTAGGAAGAATGCCGGGACCTCTAGGGGGAAGATGGGCTACGAGCAGTACTTC
D: NA
size: NA
V: TRBV19
J: TRBJ2-7

CDR3: CASSQLAGLADEQFF
DNA: TGTGCCAGCAGCCAATTAGCCGGCCTAGCGGATGAGCAGTTCTTC
D: TRBD2
size: NA
V: TRBV3-1/TRBV3-2
J: TRBJ2-1

CDR3: CASSPRSIWASGKQYF
DNA: TGTGCCAGCTCACCACGATCTATATGGGCTAGCGGGAAGCAGTACTTC
D: TRBD2
size: NA
V: TRBV18
J: TRBJ2-7

CDR3: CASSLSFGVADEKLFF
DNA: TGTGCCAGCAGCTTGTCATTCGGAGTCGCGGATGAAAAACTGTTTTTT
D: NA
size: NA
V: TRBV5-4
J: TRBJ1-4

CDR3: CASRAGGYGYTF
DNA: TGTGCCAGCAGGGCGGGAGGGTATGGCTACACCTTC
D: NA
size: NA
V: TRBV12-3/TRBV12-4
J: TRBJ1-2

CDR3: CASSFRGSSGELFF
DNA: TGTGCCAGCAGCTTCAGGGGAAGCTCCGGGGAGCTGTTTTTT
D: NA
size: NA
V: TRBV9
J: TRBJ2-2

CDR3: CASSPKVAGGPGEQFF
DNA: TGTGCCAGCAGCCCAAAGGTAGCGGGAGGGCCTGGTGAGCAGTTCTTC
D: TRBD2
size: NA
V: TRBV7-9
J: TRBJ2-1

CDR3: CASSQETGLMDEQFF
DNA: TGTGCCAGCAGCCAAGAAACAGGACTAATGGATGAGCAGTTCTTC
D: NA
size: NA
V: TRBV3-1/TRBV3-2
J: TRBJ2-1

CDR3: CASSPKESEQFF
DNA: TGTGCCAGCTCACCCAAGGAGTCAGAGCAGTTCTTC
D: NA
size: NA
V: TRBV18
J: TRBJ2-1

CDR3: CAISERGTGANVLTF
DNA: TGTGCCATCAGTGAGAGGGGGACTGGGGCCAACGTCCTGACTTTC
D: NA
size: NA
V: TRBV10-3
J: TRBJ2-6

CDR3: CASSPPNLRDEQFF
DNA: TGTGCCAGCAGCCCCCCAAACCTCCGGGATGAGCAGTTCTTC
D: NA
size: NA
V: TRBV28
J: TRBJ2-1

CDR3: CASSWGRTEAFF
DNA: TGTGCCAGCAGCTGGGGAAGGACTGAAGCTTTCTTT
D: NA
size: few
V: TRBV5-6
J: TRBJ1-1

CDR3: CASSRTGDHEQYF
DNA: TGCGCCAGCAGCAGGACAGGGGACCACGAGCAGTACTTC
D: TRBD1
size: NA
V: TRBV5-1
J: TRBJ2-7

CDR3: CAIRLAGGSETQYF
DNA: TGTGCCATCAGACTAGCGGGAGGTTCTGAGACCCAGTACTTC
D: TRBD2
size: NA
V: TRBV10-3
J: TRBJ2-5

CDR3: CASSVGPNEGGQYF
DNA: TGTGCCAGCAGCGTAGGCCCAAACGAAGGGGGGCAGTACTTC
D: NA
size: NA
V: TRBV9
J: TRBJ2-7

CDR3: CASSPTPGQQIGSYNEQFF
DNA: TGTGCCAGCAGCCCCACGCCGGGACAGCAGATAGGCTCCTACAATGAGCAGTTCTTC
D: TRBD1
size: NA
V: TRBV3-1/TRBV3-2
J: TRBJ2-1

CDR3: CASSFFSGNTIYF
DNA: TGTGCCAGCAGCTTCTTCTCTGGAAACACCATATATTTT
D: NA
size: NA
V: TRBV7-9
J: TRBJ1-3

CDR3: CASSPRTSRNTGELFF
DNA: TGTGCCAGCAGCCCCCGGACTAGCCGGAACACCGGGGAGCTGTTTTTT
D: TRBD2
size: NA
V: TRBV9
J: TRBJ2-2

CDR3: CASRRDRDEQYF
DNA: TGCGCCAGCAGACGGGACAGGGACGAGCAGTACTTC
D: TRBD1
size: once
V: TRBV5-1
J: TRBJ2-7

CDR3: CASSFPGHQPQHF
DNA: TGTGCCAGCAGCTTTCCAGGGCATCAGCCCCAGCATTTT
D: NA
size: NA
V: TRBV7-2
J: TRBJ1-5

CDR3: CASETSGVSTDTQYF
DNA: TGTGCCAGCGAGACTAGCGGGGTCAGCACAGATACGCAGTATTTT
D: TRBD2
size: NA
V: TRBV2
J: TRBJ2-3

CDR3: CASSQQRGTEKLFF
DNA: TGTGCCAGCAGCCAACAGAGAGGGACTGAAAAACTGTTTTTT
D: NA
size: NA
V: TRBV5-4
J: TRBJ1-4

CDR3: CASSFGGQGQPQHF
DNA: TGTGCCAGCAGCTTCGGGGGACAGGGCCAGCCCCAGCATTTT
D: TRBD1
size: once
V: TRBV7-2
J: TRBJ1-5

CDR3: CASSLVGRLGSPLHF
DNA: TGCGCCAGCAGCTTGGTTGGCCGATTAGGATCACCCCTCCACTTT
D: NA
size: NA
V: TRBV5-1
J: TRBJ1-6

CDR3: CASSWVYDPEQFF
DNA: TGTGCCAGCAGCTGGGTGTACGATCCTGAGCAGTTCTTC
D: NA
size: NA
V: TRBV13
J: TRBJ2-1

CDR3: CASSGRQGFNYGYTF
DNA: TGTGCCAGCAGCGGACGACAGGGCTTTAACTATGGCTACACCTTC
D: TRBD1
size: once
V: TRBV5-5
J: TRBJ1-2

CDR3: CASSLSGGGAEAFF
DNA: TGTGCCAGCAGCTTATCTGGGGGTGGGGCAGAAGCTTTCTTT
D: NA
size: NA
V: TRBV7-9
J: TRBJ1-1